What follows is one TCR beta chain and its context. Its antigen is currently unknown. This entry comes from a study of T cell responses to AZD1222 COVID-19 vaccine. The study, taken as a whole, reports: Increases in Spike-specific TCR breadth and depth were seen after two AZD1222 doses. No repertoire was sampled before or during the peak T cell response, only after it. At study baseline, merely more than 5 AZD1222 recipients were seropositive.

Sequencing used immunoSEQ multiplex PCR; TCRdb keeps in-frame clones, though not all of them. The sample includes some 150,000 clones, around 92% seen only once; the top ten take 3% to 4%. Germline CDR1 is LGHNA and CDR2 is YSLEER. Trimming removed 0 bases from V and 5 bases from J, with 13 bases in between. The CDR3 covers 16 residues. This clonotype was sampled from an adult who received the AZD1222 COVID-19 vaccine. This sample comprised peripheral blood, obtained 28 days after the second AZD1222 dose. This chain uses TRBV4-3 with TRBJ2-2; D possibly corresponds to TRBD1 (5 bases). The CDR3 region is CASSQDGQGRTGELFF. The CDR3 DNA follows: TGCGCCAGCAGCCAAGATGGGCAGGGTAGGACCGGGGAGCTGTTTTTT.